A single TCR beta chain is shown here with its context. Its target is unknown. The data stem from a study of cytomegalovirus exposure and HLA in healthy donors. Germline CDR1 is SGHTA and CDR2 is FQGNSA. V gave up 5 bases and J gave up 0 bases, with 13 bases separating them. The CDR3 loop spans 16 amino acids. Overall study results and limits: Relative to equally common others, HLA-associated TCR beta chains showed greater clonal expansion in a later analysis.

PCR primers comprised 60 Vbeta and 13 Jbeta primers. TCRdb's table, derived via immunoSEQ multiplex PCR, lists solely in-frame clones and lacks some. Here the sample spans about 150,000 clones, 60% to 80% being singletons. The TCR originated in a woman in her fifties or sixties in good health and CMV-seropositive. The chain is built from TRBV7-2 and TRBJ2-2; TRBD1 is a possible D gene (6 bases). The sample consisted of PBMCs. CDR3 sequence (DNA): TGTGCCAGCAGCCGAACCGGGACAACGAACACCGGGGAGCTGTTTTTT. This translates into CASSRTGTTNTGELFF. Full variable domain (rest looked up from reference TRBV7-2 and TRBJ2-2): GAGVSQSPSNKVTEKGKDVELRCDPISGHTALYWYRQSLGQGLEFLIYFQGNSAPDKSGLPSDRFSAERTGGSVSTLTIQRTQQEDSAVYLCASSRTGTTNTGELFFGEGSRLTVL.